This TCR beta chain was recorded in a study of response to subunit inactivated influenza vaccine. Study results and limitations: Each seasonal influenza vaccination recruits few new T cells, the authors suggested.

TCRdb re-derived calls from the RT-PCR reads in MiXCR, one entry per CDR3 protein. The sample shows more than 550,000 distinct CDR3 sequences, approximately 12% of them seen only once. In the case of this clonotype: Its antigen is not known.

The CDR3 has 14 residues. Deletions cut 0 bases from V and 6 bases from J, with 11 bases between. Germline CDR1 and CDR2: MNHEY and SMNVEV (reference sequence). The chain is built from TRBV27 and TRBJ1-2, with D tentatively TRBD1 (6 bases). This receptor was identified in a man aged 45-65 years who received an inactivated influenza vaccine. Sequenced here: PBMCs from blood, sampled on the day of vaccination. The CDR3 sequence is CASSLSRGADGYTF. CDR3 sequence (DNA): TGTGCCAGCAGTTTATCGCGGGGGGCGGATGGCTACACCTTC.